This TCR beta chain was sequenced for a study of T cell repertoires in cytomegalovirus infection. Study information: Use of recently identified HLA-C-restricted and well-studied HLA-B-restricted CMV epitopes was part of the study. CMV infection together with matching HLA type was indicated by public TCR beta signatures.

From germline, CDR1 is KGHSH and CDR2 LQKENI. The ends were cut back, 3 bases at V and 6 bases at J, with 18 bases in the middle. The CDR3 contains 16 residues. From the reads, TCRdb called clonotypes with MiXCR, one entry per CDR3 protein. The sample includes about half a million distinct CDR3 sequences, around 35% of them seen just once. Study-wide results and limits: People with CMV and the relevant HLA were identified by cumulative public TCR beta family frequency.

Of note for this clonotype: Antigen specificity is unknown.

The sample was cultured PBMCs, taken from culture after CMV antigen stimulation. This chain uses TRBV18 with TRBJ1-5, with a tentative D call TRBD1 (6 bases). The TCR was taken from a human donor in good health (CMV status not recorded). Some clones in this sample may be carry-over from other donors' samples. For the CDR3, the DNA is TGTGCCAGCTCACCTCTCGACAGGACTGTGGGTCAGCCCCAGCATTTT. It codes for CASSPLDRTVGQPQHF.